This T cell receptor beta chain emerged from a study of T-cell reconstitution after alpha-beta-depleted transplantation in children listed by TCRdb under 2016. Background for the entire study: The study quantitatively tracked T-cell immune reconstitution after TCRalphabeta/CD19-depleted allogeneic hematopoietic cell transplantation in children using TCR repertoire profiling.

The meaning of the sample's treatment or condition label: allogeneic hematopoietic cell transplantation with graft depleted of TCRalphabeta T cells and CD19 B cells. TCRalphabeta/CD19-depleted allogeneic hematopoietic cell grafts were given to the transplant recipients, all of whom were children. Preparation of the library involved PCR. Sequenced using an Illumina HiSeq 2500. TCR libraries were prepared with molecular barcoding, using unique molecular identifiers to normalize TCRbeta repertoire quantification. The raw public reads went through TCRdb reprocessing: fastp at Q25, MiXCR clone calling, in-frame beta chains kept. Rows with a matching CDR3 protein are joined into one entry that keeps the most common DNA and genes. In all, the sample holds around 600,000 distinct CDR3 sequences, and roughly 23% of those were seen once. Of the sample, less than 15% is held by the ten largest clones. The CDR3 starts with the cysteine, ends with the phenylalanine, and has 14 residues. Only the CDR3 DNA is retained, 42 bases long and in frame from the first base. The germline V gene sets CDR1 to MNHNS and CDR2 to SASEGT. The junction carries 13 bases between V and J, which are trimmed by 7 bases and 1 base respectively.

The full study reports these points: Hyperexpanded clone frequencies declined over subsequent months; after one year, T-cell counts and TCRbeta diversity were mostly attributed to newly produced T cells. In some patients, high TCRbeta diversity at day 60 was attributed to recipient T cells and intrathymic progenitors that had survived conditioning. Apparently early alphabetaT-cell count recovery about two months after transplant reportedly relied on only several hundred rapidly expanded clones derived from non-depleted graft cells.

Many counts were recorded for this clonotype. The antigen this receptor binds is unknown. Per-nucleotide qualities are absent, and no much larger clonotype sits a single base away. This TCR came from a boy younger than two who had a stem cell transplant for acute myeloid leukemia, so the T cells may come from the graft donor. Recombination connected TRBV6-1 to TRBJ1-1, with TRBD1 perhaps the D gene, on 6 matching bases. The sequenced sample was PBMCs, mostly from graft donor cells, obtained 360 days after TCRalphabeta/CD19-depleted stem cell transplant. The DNA sequence reads TGTGCCAGCACCCCGGGACACCCGAACACTGAAGCTTTCTTT. It translates to CASTPGHPNTEAFF.